This T cell receptor (beta chain) is from a study of regulatory T cells in long-lasting Graves disease. Both iRepertoire HTBI primers and Arm-PCR of CDR3 regions were used to build the TCR beta libraries. One entry per CDR3 protein, called by TCRdb with MiXCR from the multiplex PCR reads. The sample includes a few hundred thousand distinct CDR3 sequences, 23% of them seen just once. In its sample, this clonotype was seen a few times. The antigen remains undetermined. Study results and limitations: More public clonotypes were shared by persistent patients (fewer than 3,000) than by new patients (roughly 870). Reduced TCR diversity was observed in persistent Graves' patients versus newly diagnosed patients.

As for time point: persistent/refractory GD, antithyroid drugs over 5 years with positive TRAb. Scientists built the TCR library using RNA that was extracted from PBMCs. Deletions cut 3 bases from V and 9 bases from J, with 9 bases between. Germline loops: CDR1 LGHDT, CDR2 YNNKEL (reference sequence). The CDR3 has 12 residues. Sequencing used peripheral blood mononuclear cells (PBMCs), obtained when the disease was refractory, from a patient treated with antithyroid drugs. The clonotype originates from a female donor with Graves disease. The V and J genes are TRBV3-1 and TRBJ2-1, with unresolved D. The DNA for the CDR3 is TGTGCCAGCAGCCAGACCCGTGCTGAGCAGTTCTTC. As protein: CASSQTRAEQFF.